A selection of T cell receptor beta chains follows, all from one sample in a study of T cell changes during pregnancy in multiple sclerosis. The table came from immunoSEQ multiplex PCR; TCRdb's copy has only in-frame clones and leaves some out. The sample holds 40,000 to 50,000 clones, approximately 89% seen once. Sequenced here: CD4+ T cells from peripheral blood mononuclear cells, sampled in the first trimester of pregnancy. All receptors come from a female donor with multiple sclerosis, enrolled in a pregnancy study. CDR3s include the opening cysteine and the closing phenylalanine or tryptophan. D genes are given only for firm matches. Expanded clones get a size class; other rows say once, few or many, or leave the size out.

V	J	size	D	DNA	CDR3
TRBV28	TRBJ2-7	NA	TRBD1	TGTGCCAGCAGTTTTCCTGGACAGGGGAACTACGAGCAGTACTTC	CASSFPGQGNYEQYF
TRBV7-2	TRBJ2-5	NA	TRBD2	TGTGCCAGCAGCCCATCAGGACTAGCGAAAGAGACCCAGTACTTC	CASSPSGLAKETQYF
TRBV25-1	TRBJ2-7	NA	TRBD1	TGTGCCAGCAGGGACAGGGGGCCCTACGAGCAGTACTTC	CASRDRGPYEQYF
TRBV9	TRBJ2-1	NA	NA	TGTGCCAGCAGCGTATCTGGCGGGATTACTAACAATGAGCAGTTCTTC	CASSVSGGITNNEQFF
TRBV6-1	TRBJ1-4	NA	NA	TGTGCCAGCAGTGAACAATATGAAAAACTGTTTTTT	CASSEQYEKLFF
TRBV10-2	TRBJ1-3	NA	NA	TGCGCCAGCGTAGACATAAACTCTGGAAACACCATATATTTT	CASVDINSGNTIYF
TRBV4-1	TRBJ1-6	NA	NA	TGCGCCAGCAGCCAAGGGACTGGAGGTTCACCCCTCCACTTT	CASSQGTGGSPLHF
TRBV5-1	TRBJ1-1	NA	NA	TGCGCCAGCAGCTTATCACAGGGTCTGAACACTGAAGCTTTCTTT	CASSLSQGLNTEAFF
TRBV6-1	TRBJ2-1	NA	NA	TGTGCCAGCAAACGGAGCTCCTACAATGAGCAGTTCTTC	CASKRSSYNEQFF
TRBV6-5	TRBJ1-1	once	NA	TGTGCCAGCAGCCCTGTGCGGGATGGCACTGAAGCTTTCTTT	CASSPVRDGTEAFF
TRBV7-2	TRBJ2-5	once	TRBD2	TGTGCCAGCAGCCCAGCGGGGGTCCGCGAGACCCAGTACTTC	CASSPAGVRETQYF
TRBV4-3	TRBJ2-5	NA	NA	TGCGCCAGCAGCCAAGATGTGGGCAGGGCCCGGGAGACCCAGTACTTC	CASSQDVGRARETQYF
TRBV6-6	TRBJ1-2	once	TRBD1	TGTGCCAGCAGGGAGGGGACAGGGCCCTATGGCTACACCTTC	CASREGTGPYGYTF
TRBV30	TRBJ1-4	NA	TRBD1	TGTGCCTGGGCAGGGGGGAATGAAAAACTGTTTTTT	CAWAGGNEKLFF
TRBV7-6	TRBJ2-3	NA	TRBD1	TGTGCCAGCAGCTTGCGCCGGGACAGGGGGGATACGCAGTATTTT	CASSLRRDRGDTQYF
TRBV4-1	TRBJ2-3	NA	TRBD2	TGCGCCAGCAGCCAAGTTCCCTGGACTAGCGGGGGAGATACGCAGTATTTT	CASSQVPWTSGGDTQYF
TRBV4-1	TRBJ2-2	NA	NA	TGCGCCAGCAGCCTCCGGGGAACCGGGGAGCTGTTTTTT	CASSLRGTGELFF
TRBV25-1	TRBJ2-2	once	NA	TGTGCCAGCAGTGAATATAGGGGCTGGACCGGGGAGCTGTTTTTT	CASSEYRGWTGELFF
TRBV7-9	TRBJ2-3	NA	NA	TGTGCCAGCCCCCCTGCGGTCACTAACACAGATACGCAGTATTTT	CASPPAVTNTDTQYF
TRBV5-1	TRBJ2-5	NA	TRBD2	TGCGCCAGCAGCGTGACTAGCGGACGGAGTAGGGAGACCCAGTACTTC	CASSVTSGRSRETQYF
TRBV2	TRBJ2-7	NA	NA	TGTGCCAGCAGAGCCCAGGGGGGCATAACCTACGAGCAGTACTTC	CASRAQGGITYEQYF
TRBV28	TRBJ2-7	NA	NA	TGTGCCAGCTGGGCTCCCCCGCACGAGCAGTACTTC	CASWAPPHEQYF
TRBV30	TRBJ2-1	NA	NA	TGTGCCTGGAGTTCGGGAACCTACAATGAGCAGTTCTTC	CAWSSGTYNEQFF
TRBV4-1	TRBJ2-3	medium-sized	TRBD2	TGCGCCAGCAGCCAAAAGTATAGTCTAGCGGGGCCCCCCACAGATACGCAGTATTTT	CASSQKYSLAGPPTDTQYF
TRBV19	TRBJ2-1	NA	NA	TGTGCCAGTAGTATAGGTAAGAGCTCCTACAATGAGCAGTTCTTC	CASSIGKSSYNEQFF
TRBV7-9	TRBJ2-5	NA	NA	TGTGCCAGCAGCTCATACAGGGACCAAGAGACCCAGTACTTC	CASSSYRDQETQYF
TRBV7-2	TRBJ2-1	NA	NA	TGTGCCAGCAGCCAGCAAATCGGGAATGAGCAGTTCTTC	CASSQQIGNEQFF
TRBV5-6	TRBJ2-5	NA	TRBD1	TGTGCCAGCAGCTTGGTGACAGGGGAAGAGACCCAGTACTTC	CASSLVTGEETQYF
TRBV7-9	TRBJ2-7	NA	NA	TGTGCCAGCAGCACTTCCTACGAGCAGTACTTC	CASSTSYEQYF
TRBV28	TRBJ1-1	NA	NA	TGTGCCAGCAGTTTTACCGGTGATGAAGCTTTCTTT	CASSFTGDEAFF
TRBV2	TRBJ2-1	NA	NA	TGTGCCAGCACCCCCTGGGCGAATGAGCAGTTCTTC	CASTPWANEQFF
TRBV10-3	TRBJ2-7	NA	NA	TGTGCCATCAGTGATTTGAGCGGCGCCGACTCCTCCTACGAGCAGTACTTC	CAISDLSGADSSYEQYF
TRBV7-2	TRBJ2-7	few	NA	TGTGCCAGCAGCTCCCCAGGGTTATCCTCCTACGAGCAGTACTTC	CASSSPGLSSYEQYF
TRBV5-1	TRBJ2-7	NA	TRBD2	TGCGCCAGCAGCCGCGGACTAGCGGGAGGAAACTACGAGCAGTACTTC	CASSRGLAGGNYEQYF
TRBV27	TRBJ2-1	NA	TRBD2	TGTGCCAGCAAGGACGGCGGGAGATCCTACAATGAGCAGTTCTTC	CASKDGGRSYNEQFF
TRBV5-1	TRBJ2-1	NA	TRBD2	TGCGCCAGCAGCCCGCGGGGGGACAATGTCGGTGAGCAGTTCTTC	CASSPRGDNVGEQFF
TRBV27	TRBJ1-3	once	TRBD1	TGTGCCAGCAGTTTCGACAGGGGAAGTAACACCATATATTTT	CASSFDRGSNTIYF
TRBV7-9	TRBJ1-4	NA	NA	TGTGCCAGCAGCGCTGGGGCAGGAAGGCTGTTTTTT	CASSAGAGRLFF
TRBV13	TRBJ1-2	once	NA	TGTGCCAGCAGCTCCCTGACAGGAATGAACTATGGCTACACCTTC	CASSSLTGMNYGYTF
TRBV27	TRBJ1-4	NA	TRBD1	TGTGCCAGCAGTAGTCCCGGGACAGGGGTTACTAATGAAAAACTGTTTTTT	CASSSPGTGVTNEKLFF
TRBV4-3	TRBJ1-2	once	NA	TGCGCCAGCAGCCAAGATTTACCAGGCAGGGAAGGCTATGGCTACACCTTC	CASSQDLPGREGYGYTF
TRBV28	TRBJ1-5	NA	NA	TGTGCCAGCAGTCCTCACAGTGGCAATCAGCCCCAGCATTTT	CASSPHSGNQPQHF
TRBV19	TRBJ1-5	NA	NA	TGTGCCAGTAGGAGGGTGGGGTATAGCAATCAGCCCCAGCATTTT	CASRRVGYSNQPQHF
TRBV27	TRBJ1-2	NA	TRBD1	TGTGCCAGCAGTTTCGGTTTTAGGGGGCTTTCCAGGGGTTATGGCTACACCTTC	CASSFGFRGLSRGYGYTF
TRBV27	TRBJ2-1	NA	NA	TGTGCCAGCAGCCACGGGAGCTCCTACAATGAGCAGTTCTTC	CASSHGSSYNEQFF
TRBV6-1	TRBJ1-3	NA	NA	TGTGCCAGCAGTGAATCTGAGTCCTCTGGAAACACCATATATTTT	CASSESESSGNTIYF
TRBV5-1	TRBJ2-5	NA	TRBD2	TGCGCCAGCAGCGAGACTAGCGCTCAAGAGACCCAGTACTTC	CASSETSAQETQYF
TRBV29-1	TRBJ2-1	NA	TRBD2	TGCAGCGTTTTGGTAGTGGTAGCGGGATTCAATGAGCAGTTCTTC	CSVLVVVAGFNEQFF
TRBV18	TRBJ2-5	NA	TRBD1	TGTGCCAGCTCTTTGTCGACAGGGGGCTCAGAGACCCAGTACTTC	CASSLSTGGSETQYF
TRBV19	TRBJ1-2	NA	NA	TGTGCCAGTAGTCCCCACGGACAGCTTAACTATGGCTACACCTTC	CASSPHGQLNYGYTF
TRBV2	TRBJ1-1	medium-sized	NA	TGTGCCAGCAGTGAAGCGCGAGAGGGTTGGACTGAAGCTTTCTTT	CASSEAREGWTEAFF
TRBV19	TRBJ1-2	NA	TRBD1	TGTGCCAGTAGTGCAACAGGGGAATTTGGCTACACCTTC	CASSATGEFGYTF
TRBV9	TRBJ2-7	once	NA	TGTGCCAGCAGCCCAAGAGGAAGTGAGCCGGCCTACGAGCAGTACTTC	CASSPRGSEPAYEQYF
TRBV5-4	TRBJ2-5	NA	NA	TGTGCCAGCAGCTTCGGTGAGGGAGAGACCCAGTACTTC	CASSFGEGETQYF
TRBV6-1	TRBJ1-4	once	NA	TGTGCCAGCTTTACTGTGGGCAGGGCTGAAAAACTGTTTTTT	CASFTVGRAEKLFF
TRBV18	TRBJ2-5	NA	NA	TGTGCCAGCTCACCACTGGGACACTACCAAGAGACCCAGTACTTC	CASSPLGHYQETQYF
TRBV19	TRBJ2-1	once	NA	TGTGCCAGTAGTATGCGGGCGGGCGATGAGCAGTTCTTC	CASSMRAGDEQFF
TRBV5-1	TRBJ2-1	NA	NA	TGCGCCAGCAGCCCACATCAGACAGGTCAAGCCTACAATGAGCAGTTCTTC	CASSPHQTGQAYNEQFF
TRBV27	TRBJ1-1	NA	NA	TGTGCCAGCAGTTTAACGACAGGAAACACTGAAGCTTTCTTT	CASSLTTGNTEAFF